This T cell receptor beta chain was sequenced for a study of blood T cells in healthy people across ages. Study-level background: Template switching captured about one barcoded beta molecule per two T cells.

Sample-barcoded 5' priming and a J-beta primer mix drove a second PCR of about 6 to 11 cycles. TCRdb re-called the 5' RACE reads with MiXCR, one entry per CDR3 protein. This sample yields approximately 780,000 distinct CDR3 sequences, of which around 24% are seen a single time; about 3% belongs to the top ten. CDR1 and CDR2 from the germline V gene are MGHRA and YSYEKL. Trimming at V came to 1 base and at J to 7 bases, leaving 2 bases not matched to a gene. The CDR3 sequence is 15 residues long. This same sample was also part of a study on T cells of mothers and their children. That paper adds: Samples were provided by three healthy Caucasian mothers and their six children. Related mother-child pairs showed slightly, non-significantly higher overlap than unrelated pairs.

The clonotype comes from a boy younger than 18 in good health. The chain employs TRBV4-1 and TRBJ1-6, with 9 bases matching TRBD1. The sample was blood. This CDR3 reads CASSQGDRENSPLHF. CDR3 coding DNA: TGCGCCAGCAGCCAAGGGGACAGGGAGAATTCACCCCTCCACTTT.